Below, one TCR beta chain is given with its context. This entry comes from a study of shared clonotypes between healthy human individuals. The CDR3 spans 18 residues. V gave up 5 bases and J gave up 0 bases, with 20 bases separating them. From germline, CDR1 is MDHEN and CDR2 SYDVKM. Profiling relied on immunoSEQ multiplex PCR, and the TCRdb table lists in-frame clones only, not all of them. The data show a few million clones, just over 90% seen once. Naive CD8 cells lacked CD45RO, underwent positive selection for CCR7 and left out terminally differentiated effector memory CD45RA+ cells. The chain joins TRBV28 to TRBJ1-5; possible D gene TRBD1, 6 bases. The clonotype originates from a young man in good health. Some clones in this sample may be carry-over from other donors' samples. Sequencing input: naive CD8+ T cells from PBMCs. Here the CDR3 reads CASSHTWDTVNSNQPQHF. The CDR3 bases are TGTGCCAGCAGTCATACCTGGGACACGGTTAATAGCAATCAGCCCCAGCATTTT. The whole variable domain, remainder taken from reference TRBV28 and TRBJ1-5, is DVKVTQSSRYLVKRTGEKVFLECVQDMDHENMFWYRQDPGLGLRLIYFSYDVKMKEKGDIPEGYSVSREKKERFSLILESASTNQTSMYLCASSHTWDTVNSNQPQHFGDGTRLSIL.